This TCR beta chain originates from a study of shared clonotypes between healthy human individuals. TCRdb's copy holds only in-frame clones and misses some; the assay was immunoSEQ multiplex PCR. The data contain millions of clones, 95% of them singletons. The sample was naive CD4+ T cells sorted from blood. The subset denotes: CD45RA+ positively selected. The receptor was derived from a man aged 18 to 29 in good health.

CDR3: CASSYSSRTPYGYTF. Written as DNA, the CDR3 is TGTGCCAGCAGTTACTCGAGTCGGACACCCTATGGCTACACCTTC. The chain uses TRBV6-5 and TRBJ1-2; TRBD1 might be the D (5 bases). The CDR3 covers 15 residues. V lost 0 bases to trimming and J lost 4 bases, with 12 bases between them. Germline lookup yields CDR1 MNHEY and CDR2 SVGAGI.